This T cell receptor (beta chain) appears in the sequencing data of a study of blood T cell repertoires in COVID-19. Study in general: Samples came from the United States, Italy and Spain, spanning acute and convalescent COVID-19.

Trimming removed 5 bases at V and 8 bases at J, with 12 bases between. The germline V gene has CDR1 SGHVS and CDR2 FQNEAQ. This CDR3 comprises 12 residues. The data were produced by immunoSEQ multiplex PCR, yet TCRdb's version contains in-frame clones alone and is incomplete. Of approximately 110,000 clones listed, around 74% are singletons. V usage is TRBV7-8 and J usage is TRBJ1-2, with D hard to call. The sequenced sample consisted of peripheral blood. The clonotype originates from an elderly man with COVID-19, enrolled during active disease. This chain's CDR3 is CASSLGVGGYTF. The DNA for the CDR3 is TGTGCCAGCAGCCTCGGGGTAGGAGGCTACACCTTC.